This TCR beta chain was identified during a study of T cell responses to AZD1222 COVID-19 vaccine. Study-wide points: Of spike-specific TCRs, nearly half reportedly target regions left unmutated in variants.

Profiled with immunoSEQ multiplex PCR; TCRdb holds only in-frame clones, not every one. Of 95,000 to 150,000 clones listed, roughly 90% are singletons. The CDR3 totals 15 residues. V was shortened by 3 bases and J by 8 bases, with 19 bases between the two germline ends. Germline CDR1 MNHNS, CDR2 SASEGT. With respect to this clone: As yet, its antigen is unknown.

Specimen: peripheral blood, collected 28 days after the second AZD1222 dose. The gene calls are TRBV6-1 and TRBJ1-2; a weak D match, TRBD1 (5 bases). This TCR derives from an adult who received the AZD1222 COVID-19 vaccine. The CDR3: CASSETGGGLTGYTF. In nucleotides, the CDR3 is TGTGCCAGCAGTGAGACTGGGGGAGGGCTTACGGGCTACACCTTC.